The next 5 T cell receptor beta chains were all read from a single sample in a study of T cell responses to AZD1222 COVID-19 vaccine. The repertoire was sequenced with immunoSEQ multiplex PCR; TCRdb's copy has only in-frame clones and lacks some. The sample gives approximately 100,000 clones, 92% of which show up once; 1% to 1.5% is in the top ten. Sequencing was performed on peripheral blood, taken on day 0 of AZD1222 vaccination. The receptors were gathered from an adult in good health.

This clone was found once. V gene TRBV7-2 combines with J gene TRBJ2-7, with 12 bases aligning to TRBD1. V lost 5 bases to trimming and J lost 2 bases; unmatched junction nucleotides: 4. The germline gives CDR1 SGHTA, CDR2 FQGNSA. The CDR3 is 15 amino acids. CDR3 amino acids: CASSLGTGGAYEQYF. CDR3 bases: TGTGCCAGCAGCCTAGGGACAGGGGGCGCCTACGAGCAGTACTTC.

The J gene is TRBJ1-2, the V gene TRBV7-8; D not certain. CDR3 length: 15 amino acids. The V end was cut by 1 base, the J end by 4 bases, with 13 bases between. Germline lookup yields CDR1 SGHVS and CDR2 FQNEAQ. The CDR3 DNA reads TGTGCCAGCAGCTTAGTCCGTGCGACCCCCTATGGCTACACCTTC. Protein product: CASSLVRATPYGYTF.

The chain uses TRBV7-3 and TRBJ2-5; the D gene could be TRBD1 or TRBD2 (5 bases each). This CDR3 is 15 amino acids long. V lost 4 bases to trimming and J lost 5 bases, with 17 bases between them. Per the germline V gene, CDR1 is SGHTA and CDR2 is FQGTGA. The DNA of the CDR3 is TGTGCCAGCAGCTCAAGGGACGGGGAAGTGGAGACCCAGTACTTC. Protein product: CASSSRDGEVETQYF.

This chain joins TRBV28 and TRBJ1-3; no firm D call. Germline V CDR1 and CDR2: MDHEN, SYDVKM. The CDR3 runs to 15 residues. V lost 2 bases to trimming and J lost 2 bases, with 10 bases between them. The CDR3 DNA reads as TGTGCCAGCAGTTTAGTGAGGGCTCCTGGAAACACCATATATTTT. This sequence encodes CASSLVRAPGNTIYF.

Here the CDR3 reads CASSQGRVNEKLFF. The CDR3 nucleotides read TGTGCCAGCAGTCAGGGGAGGGTTAATGAAAAACTGTTTTTT. V is TRBV2 and J is TRBJ1-4, with D possibly TRBD1 on 6 matching bases. Germline CDR1 SNHLY, CDR2 FYNNEI. The ends were cut back, 5 bases at V and 4 bases at J, with 11 bases in the middle. The CDR3 consists of 14 residues.